These 10 T cell receptor beta chains share one sample of origin, sequenced in a study of cytomegalovirus exposure and HLA in healthy donors. Primers included in the PCR were 60 Vbeta and 13 Jbeta primers. Assay used: immunoSEQ multiplex PCR; TCRdb lists only in-frame clones, some missing. The sample has some 60,000 clones; about 86% are singletons. The sequencing sample was made of PBMCs. Every receptor here comes from a man between 40 and 49 years old in good health and CMV-seronegative.

The genes are TRBV2 and TRBJ1-5; D is unclear. The ends were cut back, 4 bases at V and 0 bases at J, with 10 bases in the middle. Germline CDR1 and CDR2: SNHLY and FYNNEI. The CDR3 spans 15 residues. The CDR3 nucleotides read TGTGCCAGCAGTGGATTGGGAGATAGCAATCAGCCCCAGCATTTT. It is translated as CASSGLGDSNQPQHF.

There are a few counts of this clone. The chain uses TRBV6-1 and TRBJ1-6, with D maybe TRBD1 (5 bases). The germline CDR1 and CDR2 sequences are MNHNS and SASEGT. The CDR3 is 17 residues long. The V gene lost 0 bases and the J gene lost 9 bases, with 18 bases spanning the gap. The DNA for the CDR3 is TGTGCCAGCAGTGAAGCCATGGGGTTCCAGGGCATTTCACCCCTCCACTTT. Protein sequence: CASSEAMGFQGISPLHF.

This clone occurred once. The chain combines TRBV27 with TRBJ1-5; TRBD1 agrees at 9 bases. V lost 1 base, J lost 11 bases, and 9 bases stayed unmatched. Germline loops: CDR1 MNHEY, CDR2 SMNVEV (reference sequence). The CDR3 contains 15 residues. The CDR3: CASSLYTGGIEAQHF. As DNA, the CDR3 is TGTGCCAGCAGTTTATATACAGGGGGCATTGAGGCCCAGCATTTT.

V usage is TRBV4-3 and J usage is TRBJ2-1; 10 nucleotides align to TRBD2. The trim removed 3 bases at V and 3 bases at J, leaving 2 bases unmatched. The CDR3 length is 15 residues. Germline V CDR1 and CDR2: LGHNA, YSLEER. The CDR3 nucleotides are TGCGCCAGCAGCCAGCTAGCGGGGGACTACAATGAGCAGTTCTTC. Translation: CASSQLAGDYNEQFF.

This chain links TRBV7-9 with TRBJ1-3, with a weak D call TRBD1 (5 bases). Per the germline V gene, CDR1 is SEHNR and CDR2 is FQNEAQ (reference sequence). This CDR3 spans 16 amino acids. The V end lost 6 bases, the J end lost 3 bases, and 18 bases lay between the germline ends. The CDR3 DNA is TGTGCCAGCAGGGCCGGTCCGCGGGGACTTGGAAACACCATATATTTT. This codes for CASRAGPRGLGNTIYF.

The chain uses TRBV25-1 and TRBJ2-1; 10 nucleotides line up with TRBD1. With V trimmed by 5 bases and J by 8 bases, 9 bases remained unmatched. The length of the CDR3 is 15 residues. Germline CDR1 is MGHDK and CDR2 is SYGVNS. The CDR3 here is CASSPRTGGFYEQFF. The CDR3 DNA reads TGTGCCAGCAGTCCCCGGACAGGGGGTTTCTATGAGCAGTTCTTC.

This clone was picked up a small number of times. V usage is TRBV2 and J usage is TRBJ2-7, with D uncertain. The V gene's germline CDR1 is SNHLY and CDR2 FYNNEI. V gave up 2 bases and J gave up 3 bases, with 14 bases separating them. This CDR3 has 15 residues. CDR3 loop: CASSEFLPPNYEQYV. CDR3 coding DNA: TGTGCCAGCAGTGAATTTTTGCCCCCAAACTACGAGCAGTACGTC.

The V call is TRBV19, the J call TRBJ1-2; 7 bases line up with TRBD1. The CDR3 has 16 amino acids. The V segment lost 4 bases and the J segment 8 bases; nucleotides outside the gene matches: 16. Germline lookup yields CDR1 LNHDA and CDR2 SQIVND (reference sequence). DNA for the CDR3: TGTGCCAGTAGTACCGGTGGGGACAGCGCTAGAGGAGGCTACACCTTC. Translating it yields CASSTGGDSARGGYTF.

The V gene is TRBV7-8, the J gene TRBJ2-1; TRBD2 agrees at 10 bases. Germline V gives CDR1 SGHVS, CDR2 FQNEAQ. V shed 3 bases, J shed 6 bases, and the junction held 8 bases outside the gene matches. The CDR3 contains 16 residues. This CDR3 is CASSLLIRTSGNEQFF. The CDR3 DNA reads as TGTGCCAGCAGCTTGCTCATCAGGACTAGCGGCAATGAGCAGTTCTTC.

This chain connects TRBV25-1 to TRBJ2-1, with D tentatively TRBD1 (5 bases). This CDR3 spans 11 amino acids. CDR1 MGHDK and CDR2 SYGVNS come from the germline V gene. V was shortened by 3 bases and J by 12 bases, with 9 bases between the two germline ends. CDR3 nucleotide sequence: TGTGCCAGCAGTGAGGGGCAGCTGCAGTTCTTC. It is translated as CASSEGQLQFF.